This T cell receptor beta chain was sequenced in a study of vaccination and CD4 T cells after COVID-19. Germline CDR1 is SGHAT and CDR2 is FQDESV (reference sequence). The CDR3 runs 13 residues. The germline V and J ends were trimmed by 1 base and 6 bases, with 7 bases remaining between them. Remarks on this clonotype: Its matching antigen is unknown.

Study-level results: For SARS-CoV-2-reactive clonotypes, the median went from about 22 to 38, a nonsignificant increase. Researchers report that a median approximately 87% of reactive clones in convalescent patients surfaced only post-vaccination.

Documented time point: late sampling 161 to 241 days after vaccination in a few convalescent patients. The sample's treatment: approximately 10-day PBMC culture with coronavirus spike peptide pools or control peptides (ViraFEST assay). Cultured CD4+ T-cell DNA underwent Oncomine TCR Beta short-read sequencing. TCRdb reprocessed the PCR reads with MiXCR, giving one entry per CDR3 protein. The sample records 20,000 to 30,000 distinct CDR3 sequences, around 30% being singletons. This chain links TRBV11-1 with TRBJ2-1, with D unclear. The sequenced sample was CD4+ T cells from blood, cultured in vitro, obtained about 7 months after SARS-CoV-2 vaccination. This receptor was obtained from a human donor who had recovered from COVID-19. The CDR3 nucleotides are TGTGCCAGCAGCTTAGGGGAACCCAATGAGCAGTTCTTC. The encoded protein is CASSLGEPNEQFF.